These T cell receptor beta chains were read from a single sample in a study of T cell responses to AZD1222 COVID-19 vaccine. Here immunoSEQ multiplex PCR was the method, and the copy in TCRdb shows in-frame clones only, minus some. The sample includes about 92,000 clones, roughly 88% of them seen just once. The material sequenced was peripheral blood, taken on day 0 of AZD1222 vaccination. The receptors were sampled from an adult in good health. CDR3s include the opening cysteine and the closing phenylalanine or tryptophan. The D gene is left open where the match is weak. Clone size is given for some rows only: seen once, a few or many times, or a class if the clone is expanded.

clone_size	v_call	d_call	j_call	cdr3_nt	cdr3_aa
NA	TRBV4-3	NA	TRBJ2-2	TGCGCCAGCAGCCAAGATTTAGGTACCGACACCGGGGAGCTGTTTTTT	CASSQDLGTDTGELFF
NA	TRBV7-2	NA	TRBJ2-1	TGTGCCAGCAGCTTACGGAGGGGGAGGGATGAGCAGTTCTTC	CASSLRRGRDEQFF
few	TRBV3-1/TRBV3-2	TRBD1	TRBJ1-2	TGTGCCAGCAGCCTCAACGCCGGGACAGGGCTCGACTATGGCTACACCTTC	CASSLNAGTGLDYGYTF
NA	TRBV28	NA	TRBJ2-7	TGTGCCAGCAGTCTCCTAAGCACAGGGATCTACGAGCAGTACTTC	CASSLLSTGIYEQYF
NA	TRBV28	NA	TRBJ2-1	TGTGCCAGCAGTTTAATCGGAGAGGCTTACAATGAGCAGTTCTTC	CASSLIGEAYNEQFF
NA	TRBV12-3/TRBV12-4	NA	TRBJ2-7	TGTGCCAGCTCGAGGGGCTACGAGCAGTACTTC	CASSRGYEQYF
NA	TRBV13	TRBD1	TRBJ1-2	TGTGCCAGCAGCTTAGAAAACACAGGGGGCACTCATGCCCGCACCTTC	CASSLENTGGTHARTF
NA	TRBV2	TRBD1	TRBJ2-1	TGTGCCAGCAGTTGGGACAGGGTTAGCAATGAGCAGTTCTTC	CASSWDRVSNEQFF
once	TRBV5-5	NA	TRBJ2-3	TGTGCCAGCAGCGGGAGTCGGAACACAGATACGCAGTATTTT	CASSGSRNTDTQYF
NA	TRBV25-1	NA	TRBJ2-7	TGTGCCAGCAGTCGGCAGGGGAACGAGCAGTACTTC	CASSRQGNEQYF
NA	TRBV30	TRBD2	TRBJ2-3	TGTGCCTGGAGTGTACTAGCGGGAAGAAGCGGGGATACGCAGTATTTT	CAWSVLAGRSGDTQYF
many	TRBV7-9	TRBD1	TRBJ1-1	TGTGCCAGCAGCTTAAAGGGACAGATGAACACTGAAGCTTTCTTT	CASSLKGQMNTEAFF
NA	TRBV5-1	TRBD2	TRBJ2-7	TGCGCCAGCAGCTTGGCCGCCCCGGGAGGAAACGAGCAGTACTTC	CASSLAAPGGNEQYF
NA	TRBV2	TRBD2	TRBJ2-7	TGTGCCAGCAGTAACCCCCCCACCGGGAGGACCTCCTACGAGCAGTACTTC	CASSNPPTGRTSYEQYF
NA	TRBV24-1	NA	TRBJ1-5	TGTGCCACCAGTGACGCTTATAGCAATCAGCCCCAGCATTTT	CATSDAYSNQPQHF
NA	TRBV14	NA	TRBJ2-6	TGTGCCAGCAGTCCGACCGGACTTGGGGCCAACGTCCTGACTTTC	CASSPTGLGANVLTF
once	TRBV2	NA	TRBJ2-7	TGTGCCAGCAAGGCTAGAAGCTACGAGCAGTACTTC	CASKARSYEQYF
NA	TRBV28	TRBD2	TRBJ2-7	TGTGCCAGCAGTCCCGGGACTAGCGGACGGGCCGAGCAGTACTTC	CASSPGTSGRAEQYF
NA	TRBV29-1	TRBD2	TRBJ2-2	TGCAGCGTTGAAGATTTACTAGCGGGAGCTACCGGGGAGCTGTTTTTT	CSVEDLLAGATGELFF
NA	TRBV5-5	NA	TRBJ1-1	TGTGCCAGCAGCTTTCCTGGGGACACTGAAGCTTTCTTT	CASSFPGDTEAFF
NA	TRBV2	TRBD1	TRBJ2-2	TGTGCCAGCAGCCGGACAGGAAACACCGGGGAGCTGTTTTTT	CASSRTGNTGELFF
NA	TRBV13	TRBD1	TRBJ1-2	TGTGCCAGCAGCTCAGCCCCGACAGGGAGATTCTATGGCTACACCTTC	CASSSAPTGRFYGYTF
NA	TRBV15	TRBD1	TRBJ1-2	TGTGCCACCAGCGGGACAGCACAAAGACCTAACTATGGCTACACCTTC	CATSGTAQRPNYGYTF
NA	TRBV6-6	TRBD1	TRBJ2-7	TGTGCCAGCAGTTACTCGGGACAGGGGGAGCGGCAGTACTTC	CASSYSGQGERQYF
once	TRBV20-1	NA	TRBJ2-1	TGCAGTGCCGTGAACTACAATGAGCAGTTCTTC	CSAVNYNEQFF
NA	TRBV19	TRBD1	TRBJ1-4	TGTGCCAGTAGCGACAGGGTAGTTGCAACTAATGAAAAACTGTTTTTT	CASSDRVVATNEKLFF
NA	TRBV19	NA	TRBJ2-1	TGTGCCACTAAGGCTCTAGTCAATGAGCAGTTCTTC	CATKALVNEQFF
once	TRBV30	TRBD1	TRBJ1-2	TGTGCCTGGACGAGACAGGGGGTCGGTGGCTACACCTTC	CAWTRQGVGGYTF
NA	TRBV30	NA	TRBJ1-6	TGTGCCTGGAGAGCACCTCCTAATTCACCCCTCCACTTT	CAWRAPPNSPLHF
NA	TRBV27	TRBD2	TRBJ2-1	TGTGCCAGCCTTCCCCCCGGGGGGGGCAATGAGCAGTTCTTC	CASLPPGGGNEQFF
once	TRBV19	TRBD1	TRBJ1-4	TGTGCCAGTAGTCCAGGACAGGCGCTAACTGAAAAACTGTTTTTT	CASSPGQALTEKLFF
NA	TRBV11-2	NA	TRBJ2-3	TGTGCCAGCAGCTTATCGTGGGATATAGATACGCAGTATTTT	CASSLSWDIDTQYF
NA	TRBV28	NA	TRBJ1-2	TGTGCCAGCAGTGTCCCTTCTTTGATGGGTTATGGCTACACCTTC	CASSVPSLMGYGYTF
NA	TRBV2	NA	TRBJ2-7	TGTGCCAGCAGGGACTCACTTACTACCGAGCAGTACTTC	CASRDSLTTEQYF
once	TRBV25-1	TRBD1	TRBJ1-1	TGTGCCAGCAGTGAAATGAGAGGGGTACAGGGGGCGCGGACTGAAGCTTTCTTT	CASSEMRGVQGARTEAFF
NA	TRBV9	NA	TRBJ1-5	TGTGCCAGCAGCTCCACAGGGAGCAATCAGCCCCAGCATTTT	CASSSTGSNQPQHF
NA	TRBV16	NA	TRBJ2-7	TGTGCCAGCAGCCAATCTTCCGAGCAGTACTTC	CASSQSSEQYF
once	TRBV7-3	NA	TRBJ2-1	TGTGCCAGCAGCGACTTACCGGGGAATGAGCAGTTCTTC	CASSDLPGNEQFF
NA	TRBV5-6	NA	TRBJ1-2	TGTGCCAGCAGCTTAGTTGGGCAGGGAGGTGGCTACACCTTC	CASSLVGQGGGYTF
NA	TRBV29-1	NA	TRBJ1-2	TGCAGCGTCTACGGCGTGGTAGCTAACTATGGCTACACCTTC	CSVYGVVANYGYTF
NA	TRBV28	NA	TRBJ2-1	TGTGCCAGCAGTCTATACTTTAGCGATGAGCAGTTCTTC	CASSLYFSDEQFF
NA	TRBV28	NA	TRBJ1-2	TGTGCCAGCAGACAAGAAGTCTATGGCTACACCTTC	CASRQEVYGYTF